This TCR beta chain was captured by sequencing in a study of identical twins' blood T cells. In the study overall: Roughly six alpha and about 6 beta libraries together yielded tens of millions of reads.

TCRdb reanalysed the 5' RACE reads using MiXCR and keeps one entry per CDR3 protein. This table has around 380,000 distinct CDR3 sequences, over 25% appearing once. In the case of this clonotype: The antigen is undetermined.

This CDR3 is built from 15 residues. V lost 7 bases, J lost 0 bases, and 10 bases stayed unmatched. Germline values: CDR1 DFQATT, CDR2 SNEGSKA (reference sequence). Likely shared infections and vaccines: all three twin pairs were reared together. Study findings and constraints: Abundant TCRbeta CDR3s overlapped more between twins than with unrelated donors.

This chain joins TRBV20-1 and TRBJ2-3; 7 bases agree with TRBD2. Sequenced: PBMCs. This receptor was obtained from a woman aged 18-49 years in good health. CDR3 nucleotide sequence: TGCAGTGTGGCCCGTAGCGGGTCTAGCACAGATACGCAGTATTTT. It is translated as CSVARSGSSTDTQYF.